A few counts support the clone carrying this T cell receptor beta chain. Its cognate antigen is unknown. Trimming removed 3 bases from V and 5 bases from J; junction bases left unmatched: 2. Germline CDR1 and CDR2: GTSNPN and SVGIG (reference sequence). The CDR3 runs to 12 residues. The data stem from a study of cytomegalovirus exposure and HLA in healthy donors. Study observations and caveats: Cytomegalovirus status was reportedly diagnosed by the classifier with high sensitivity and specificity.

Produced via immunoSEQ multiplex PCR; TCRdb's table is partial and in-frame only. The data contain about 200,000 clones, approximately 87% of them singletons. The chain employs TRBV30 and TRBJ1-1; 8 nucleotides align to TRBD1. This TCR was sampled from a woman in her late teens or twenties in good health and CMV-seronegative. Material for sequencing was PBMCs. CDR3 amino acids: CAWRQGGTEAFF. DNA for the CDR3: TGTGCCTGGAGACAGGGGGGGACTGAAGCTTTCTTT.